This entry is about one TCR beta chain. Under the authors' procedure: Reference gene primer amplification gave estimated nucleated cell counts. TCRdb's table, derived via immunoSEQ multiplex PCR, lists solely in-frame clones and lacks some. The V and J calls and clone size are taken from that table; D and trimming were inferred from the DNA. The sample has about 320,000 clones, roughly 85% seen once. The data are from a study of blood T cell repertoires in COVID-19. V dropped 3 bases and J dropped 4 bases, with 19 bases sitting between them. Per the germline V gene, CDR1 is LGHDT and CDR2 is YNNKEL (reference sequence). The CDR3 sequence is 17 residues long.

The V and J genes are TRBV3-1 (or the pseudogene TRBV3-2) and TRBJ1-3, with D possibly being TRBD1 (5 bases). The sequenced material came from peripheral blood. The receptor comes from a human donor in a cohort sampled during active COVID-19. CDR3 amino acids: CASSQVISKGRGNTIYF. As DNA, the CDR3 is TGTGCCAGCAGCCAGGTGATTAGTAAGGGGCGAGGAAACACCATATATTTT.